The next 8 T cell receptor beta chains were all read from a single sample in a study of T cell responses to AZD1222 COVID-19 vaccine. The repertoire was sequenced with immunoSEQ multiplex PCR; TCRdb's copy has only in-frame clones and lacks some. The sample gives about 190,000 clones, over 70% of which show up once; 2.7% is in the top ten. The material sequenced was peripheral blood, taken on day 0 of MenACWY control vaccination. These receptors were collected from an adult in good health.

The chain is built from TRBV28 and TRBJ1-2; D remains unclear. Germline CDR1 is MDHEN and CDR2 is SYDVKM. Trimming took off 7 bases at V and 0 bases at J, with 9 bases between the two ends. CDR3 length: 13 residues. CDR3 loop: CASTQVANYGYTF. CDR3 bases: TGTGCCAGCACCCAGGTTGCTAACTATGGCTACACCTTC.

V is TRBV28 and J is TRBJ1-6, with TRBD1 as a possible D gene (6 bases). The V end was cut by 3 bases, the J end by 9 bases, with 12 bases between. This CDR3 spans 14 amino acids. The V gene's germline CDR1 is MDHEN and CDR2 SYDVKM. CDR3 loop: CASSFSGEFSPLHF. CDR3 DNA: TGTGCCAGCAGTTTTTCAGGGGAGTTTTCACCCCTCCACTTT.

CDR3 nucleotides: TGTGCCAGCAGCCAAGATATTTGGACACACAACACTGAAGCTTTCTTT. Its translation is CASSQDIWTHNTEAFF. The gene calls are TRBV4-2 and TRBJ1-1; tentatively, D is TRBD1 (5 bases). This CDR3 region has 16 residues. CDR1 and CDR2 from the germline V gene are LGHNA and YNFKEQ. The V end lost 0 bases, the J end lost 2 bases, and 13 bases lay between the germline ends.

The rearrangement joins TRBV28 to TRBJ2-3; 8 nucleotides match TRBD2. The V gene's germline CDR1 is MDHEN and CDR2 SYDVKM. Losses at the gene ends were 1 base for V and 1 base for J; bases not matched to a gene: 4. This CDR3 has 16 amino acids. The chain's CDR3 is CASSLLARGGTDTQYF. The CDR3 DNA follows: TGTGCCAGCAGTTTATTAGCGCGGGGGGGCACAGATACGCAGTATTTT.

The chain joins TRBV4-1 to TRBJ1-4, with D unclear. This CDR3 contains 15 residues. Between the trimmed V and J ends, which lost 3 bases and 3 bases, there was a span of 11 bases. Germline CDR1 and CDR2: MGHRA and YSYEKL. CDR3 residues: CASSHLTGSNEKLFF. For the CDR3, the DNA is TGCGCCAGCAGCCACCTGACCGGATCTAATGAAAAACTGTTTTTT.

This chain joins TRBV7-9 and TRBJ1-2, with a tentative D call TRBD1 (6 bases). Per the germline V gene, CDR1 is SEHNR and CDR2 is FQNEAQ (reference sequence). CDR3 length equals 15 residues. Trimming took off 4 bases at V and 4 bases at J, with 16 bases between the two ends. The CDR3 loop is CASSSEGVPGYGYTF. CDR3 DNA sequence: TGTGCCAGCAGCTCCGAGGGGGTCCCGGGCTATGGCTACACCTTC.

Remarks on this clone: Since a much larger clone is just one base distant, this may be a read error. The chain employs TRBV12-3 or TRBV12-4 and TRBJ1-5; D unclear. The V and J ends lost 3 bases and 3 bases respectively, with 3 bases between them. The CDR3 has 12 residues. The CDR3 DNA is TGTGCCAGCAGTTTTGACAATCAGCCCCAGCATTTT. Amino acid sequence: CASSFDNQPQHF.

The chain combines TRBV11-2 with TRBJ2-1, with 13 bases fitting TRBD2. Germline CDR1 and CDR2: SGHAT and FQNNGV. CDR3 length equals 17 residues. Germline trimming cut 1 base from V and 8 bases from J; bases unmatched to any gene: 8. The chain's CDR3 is CASSLGGGLAGSYEQFF. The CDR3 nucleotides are TGTGCCAGCAGCTTAGGTGGGGGACTAGCGGGATCTTATGAGCAGTTCTTC.